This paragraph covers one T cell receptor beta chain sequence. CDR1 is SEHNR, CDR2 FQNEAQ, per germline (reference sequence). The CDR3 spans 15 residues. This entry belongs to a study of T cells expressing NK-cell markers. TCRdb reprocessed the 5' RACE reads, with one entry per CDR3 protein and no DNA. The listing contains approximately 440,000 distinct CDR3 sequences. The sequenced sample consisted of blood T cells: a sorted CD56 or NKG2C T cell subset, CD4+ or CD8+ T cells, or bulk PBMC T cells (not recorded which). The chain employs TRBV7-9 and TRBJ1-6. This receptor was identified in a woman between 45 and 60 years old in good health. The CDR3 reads CASSFMSSYNSPLHF.